This TCR beta chain emerged from a study of Graves' ophthalmopathy and Graves' hyperthyroidism. Broader study findings: With around 65% sensitivity and 72% to 85% specificity, the model predicted ophthalmopathy progression.

Investigators amplified TCR beta CDR3 regions from RNA transcripts. The authors performed first-round RT-PCR with HTBI primers and then a second-round multiplex PCR. Via MiXCR, TCRdb re-called the multiplex PCR reads, giving one row per CDR3 protein. This sample yields a few hundred thousand distinct CDR3 sequences, of which under 20% are seen a single time; approximately 13% belongs to the top ten. This CDR3 is built from 15 residues. The ends lost 5 bases at V and 5 bases at J; junction bases unmatched: 9. This clonotype came up many times. The antigen is undetermined. A volume of 8 to 10 ml of fresh peripheral blood supplied the PBMCs.

The chain links TRBV12-3 or TRBV12-4 to TRBJ2-7; 10 nucleotides match TRBD1. Source material: peripheral blood. This TCR came from an adult man with Graves' ophthalmopathy. CDR3 loop: CASSLRQGASNEQYF. The CDR3 DNA reads as TGTGCCAGCAGTCTGCGACAGGGGGCGTCCAACGAGCAGTACTTC.